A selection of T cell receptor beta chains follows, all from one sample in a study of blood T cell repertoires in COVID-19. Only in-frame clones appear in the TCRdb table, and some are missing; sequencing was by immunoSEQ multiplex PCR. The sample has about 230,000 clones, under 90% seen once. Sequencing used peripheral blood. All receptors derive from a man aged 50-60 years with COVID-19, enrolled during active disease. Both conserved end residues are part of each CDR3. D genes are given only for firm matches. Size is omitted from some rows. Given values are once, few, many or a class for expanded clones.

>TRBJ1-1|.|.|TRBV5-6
CASSFRGSQNTEAFF
TGTGCCAGCAGCTTCCGGGGGTCTCAGAACACTGAAGCTTTCTTT
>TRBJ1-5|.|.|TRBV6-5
CASKTGRYSNQPQHF
TGTGCCAGTAAAACAGGGCGCTATAGCAATCAGCCCCAGCATTTT
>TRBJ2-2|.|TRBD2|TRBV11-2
CASSFRLAGETGELFF
TGTGCCAGCAGCTTCCGACTAGCGGGCGAAACCGGGGAGCTGTTTTTT
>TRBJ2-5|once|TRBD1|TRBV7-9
CASSLAGQGVTQYF
TGTGCCAGCAGCTTAGCGGGACAGGGTGTGACCCAGTACTTC
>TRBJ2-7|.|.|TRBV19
CASSFLVGYEQYF
TGTGCCAGTAGTTTTCTAGTTGGTTACGAGCAGTACTTC
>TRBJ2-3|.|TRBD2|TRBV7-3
CASSSTGASGGRPNTQYF
TGTGCCAGCAGCTCCACGGGAGCGAGTGGCGGGAGACCGAATACGCAGTATTTT
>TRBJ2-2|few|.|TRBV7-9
CASSPEGAGELFF
TGTGCCAGCAGCCCCGAGGGGGCCGGGGAGCTGTTTTTT
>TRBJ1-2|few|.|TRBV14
CASSPRLGGGSNYGYTF
TGTGCCAGCAGCCCCCGGTTGGGGGGGGGTTCTAACTATGGCTACACCTTC
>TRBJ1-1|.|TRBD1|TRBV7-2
CASSRSGGLILEAFF
TGTGCCAGCAGCAGATCAGGGGGATTAATCCTTGAAGCTTTCTTT
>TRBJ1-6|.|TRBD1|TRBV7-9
CASSLSEQGSSPLHF
TGTGCCAGCAGCTTATCCGAACAGGGGAGTTCACCCCTCCACTTT
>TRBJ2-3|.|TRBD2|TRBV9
CASSVRLAPDTQYF
TGTGCCAGCAGCGTCAGACTAGCACCCGATACGCAGTATTTT
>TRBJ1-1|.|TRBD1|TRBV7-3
CASSLAPGTGKNTEAFF
TGTGCCAGCAGCTTAGCGCCCGGGACAGGGAAGAACACTGAAGCTTTCTTT
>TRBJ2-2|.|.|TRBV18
CASSPGQFTGELFF
TGTGCCAGCTCACCGGGACAATTCACCGGGGAGCTGTTTTTT
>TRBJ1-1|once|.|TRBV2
CASSPLKSQANTEAFF
TGTGCCAGCAGTCCCCTAAAATCCCAGGCGAACACTGAAGCTTTCTTT
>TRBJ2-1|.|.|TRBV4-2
CASSQEGGVGNEQFF
TGTGCCAGCAGCCAAGAAGGGGGGGTCGGCAATGAGCAGTTCTTC
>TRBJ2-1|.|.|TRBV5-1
CASSSGTTTPEQFF
TGCGCCAGCTCGTCCGGGACAACTACACCTGAGCAGTTCTTC
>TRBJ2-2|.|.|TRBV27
CASFRRGLGAGELFF
TGTGCCAGTTTCCGGCGGGGCCTGGGGGCCGGGGAGCTGTTTTTT
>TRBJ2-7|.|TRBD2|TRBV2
CASSEGLASSYEQYF
TGTGCCAGCAGTGAGGGACTAGCGAGCTCCTACGAGCAGTACTTC
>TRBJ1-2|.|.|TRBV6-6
CASSLRGRPDNYGYTF
TGTGCCAGCAGCCTCAGGGGCAGGCCGGATAACTATGGCTACACCTTC
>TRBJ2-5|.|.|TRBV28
CASSPGGQETQYF
TGTGCCAGCAGCCCCGGGGGCCAAGAGACCCAGTACTTC
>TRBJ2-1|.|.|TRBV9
CASSVGEAGLGNEQFF
TGTGCCAGCAGCGTCGGTGAGGCGGGATTGGGTAATGAGCAGTTCTTC
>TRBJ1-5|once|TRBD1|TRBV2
CASSEDRGTSQPQHF
TGTGCCAGCAGTGAAGACAGGGGGACCAGCCAGCCCCAGCATTTT
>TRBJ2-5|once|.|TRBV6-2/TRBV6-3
CASSYSTGSRQETQYF
TGTGCCAGCAGTTACAGCACAGGGAGTCGCCAAGAGACCCAGTACTTC
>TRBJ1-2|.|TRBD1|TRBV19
CASRKTDRVYGYTF
TGTGCCAGTAGGAAAACGGACAGGGTTTATGGCTACACCTTC
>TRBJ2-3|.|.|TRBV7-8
CASSLAGDSGGGTDTQYF
TGTGCCAGCAGCTTAGCGGGGGACAGCGGGGGAGGAACAGATACGCAGTATTTT
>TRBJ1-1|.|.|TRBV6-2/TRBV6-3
CASSYLLRTEAFF
TGTGCCAGCAGTTATTTATTACGGACTGAAGCTTTCTTT
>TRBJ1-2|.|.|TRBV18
CASSPRSDSMTYGYTF
TGTGCCAGCTCACCACGATCCGACAGCATGACCTATGGCTACACCTTC
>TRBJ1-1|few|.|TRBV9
CASSVALGGSTEAFF
TGTGCCAGCAGCGTAGCTCTCGGGGGGTCCACTGAAGCTTTCTTT
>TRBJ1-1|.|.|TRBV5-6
CASSLARTEAFF
TGTGCCAGCAGCTTGGCTCGCACTGAAGCTTTCTTT
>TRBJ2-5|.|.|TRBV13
CASSPGHGQETQYF
TGTGCCAGCAGCCCGGGACACGGACAAGAGACCCAGTACTTC
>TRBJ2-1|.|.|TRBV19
CASSIGGSPGNEQFF
TGTGCCAGTAGTATAGGCGGATCTCCTGGCAATGAGCAGTTCTTC
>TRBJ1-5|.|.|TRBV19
CASSPPQVRVDQPQHF
TGTGCCAGTAGTCCCCCCCAGGTCCGTGTAGATCAGCCCCAGCATTTT
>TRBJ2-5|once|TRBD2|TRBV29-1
CSVGGGSETQYF
TGCAGCGTTGGGGGGGGAAGCGAGACCCAGTACTTC
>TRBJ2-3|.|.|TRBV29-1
CSVGPGRDTQYF
TGCAGCGTTGGTCCCGGGAGAGATACGCAGTATTTT
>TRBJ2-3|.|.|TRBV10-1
CASSRGSRGLSDTQYF
TGCGCCAGCAGCCGAGGTAGCAGGGGTCTTTCAGATACGCAGTATTTT
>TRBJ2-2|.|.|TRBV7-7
CASSITAAGTGELFF
TGTGCCAGCAGCATCACAGCCGCGGGCACCGGGGAGCTGTTTTTT
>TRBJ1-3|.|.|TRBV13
CASTPRGGRLSGNTIYF
TGTGCCAGCACCCCAAGGGGGGGGCGCCTCTCTGGAAACACCATATATTTT
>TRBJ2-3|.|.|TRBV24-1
CATSDLPGIGPDTQYF
TGTGCCACCAGTGATTTGCCAGGGATCGGGCCAGATACGCAGTATTTT
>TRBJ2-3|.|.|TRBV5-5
CASSLAGGTDTQYF
TGTGCCAGCAGCTTGGCCGGGGGAACAGATACGCAGTATTTT
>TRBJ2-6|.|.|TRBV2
CASTGRGAPGANVLTF
TGTGCCAGCACGGGACGGGGGGCACCTGGGGCCAACGTCCTGACTTTC
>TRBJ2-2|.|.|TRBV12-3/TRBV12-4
CASSLGATGELFF
TGTGCCAGCAGTTTAGGGGCCACCGGGGAGCTGTTTTTT